These T cell receptor beta chains were read from a single sample in a study of sequential checkpoint blockade in melanoma. Sequenced by immunoSEQ multiplex PCR; TCRdb stores in-frame clones only, minus some. The sample records 15,000 to 20,000 clones, roughly 71% being singletons. The sample here was CD8+ T cells sorted from blood (inferred from file names), taken from a patient given nivolumab and ipilimumab in sequence. The receptors shown here come from a human donor with melanoma. Both conserved end residues are part of each CDR3. A D gene is named only where the DNA matches it firmly. Clone size appears in some rows only: once, few, many, or a class for an expanded clone.

>TRBJ2-7|TRBV4-3|15|medium-sized|TRBD2
TGCGCCAGCAGCCAGGGACTAGCGGGGGACTACGAGCAGTACTTC
CASSQGLAGDYEQYF
>TRBJ1-1|TRBV19|14|NA|TRBD1
TGTGCCAGTAGTACCAGGGGGCTGTTGGCTGAAGCTTTCTTT
CASSTRGLLAEAFF
>TRBJ2-4|TRBV7-9|19|NA|TRBD1
TGTGCCAGCAGCCGTCCGGGACAGGCCCGAGAGGGTGCCAAAAACATTCAGTACTTC
CASSRPGQAREGAKNIQYF
>TRBJ2-3|TRBV5-4|16|NA|NA
TGTGCCAGCAGCTTAGAGGGCGGTAGTGGCACAGATACGCAGTATTTT
CASSLEGGSGTDTQYF
>TRBJ2-3|TRBV6-5|16|NA|TRBD2
TGTGCCAGCAGTTACTCGGCGGGAGGAGGCACAGATACGCAGTATTTT
CASSYSAGGGTDTQYF
>TRBJ2-1|TRBV19|15|few|TRBD2
TGTGCCAGTAGTATAGTCGGGACTAACCACAATGAGCAGTTCTTC
CASSIVGTNHNEQFF
>TRBJ2-7|TRBV27|14|NA|TRBD2
TGTGCCAGCAGGCCGGGACTAGCGGGCTACGAGCAGTACTTC
CASRPGLAGYEQYF
>TRBJ1-4|TRBV6-1|14|NA|NA
TGTGCCAGCAGCGCGAAGGGAGGGGGTGAAAAACTGTTTTTT
CASSAKGGGEKLFF
>TRBJ1-2|TRBV7-6|17|few|TRBD1
TGTGCCAGCAGCCCGGACAGGGAGACAGCCAAATCCTATGGCTACACCTTC
CASSPDRETAKSYGYTF
>TRBJ2-3|TRBV27|14|NA|NA
TGTGCCAGCAGTTTGGTGGCAGGGACAGATACGCAGTATTTT
CASSLVAGTDTQYF
>TRBJ2-2|TRBV25-1|14|few|NA
TGTGCCAGCAGTCCGCCAGGGTACACCGGGGAGCTGTTTTTT
CASSPPGYTGELFF
>TRBJ2-1|TRBV7-9|15|once|NA
TGTGCCAGCAGCTCCCAGGTCGGACTGGATAATGAGCAGTTCTTC
CASSSQVGLDNEQFF
>TRBJ2-3|TRBV15|13|NA|NA
TGTGCCACCAGCGACTGGGTTCCAGATACGCAGTATTTT
CATSDWVPDTQYF
>TRBJ2-4|TRBV9|15|NA|TRBD2
TGTGCCAGCAGCCTAAGCGGGGGGGCCCAAAACATTCAGTACTTC
CASSLSGGAQNIQYF
>TRBJ2-7|TRBV7-9|16|NA|TRBD1
TGTGCCAGCAGCCTACCGCTCGGACAGGGGGAGTACGAGCAGTACTTC
CASSLPLGQGEYEQYF
>TRBJ1-2|TRBV5-1|16|once|TRBD1
TGCGCCGGCAGCTGGTCCGGACAGGGAAAAGGCTATGGCTACACCTTC
CAGSWSGQGKGYGYTF
>TRBJ2-2|TRBV6-5|16|NA|TRBD2
TGTGCCAGCAGTTATTGGAGCGGGGGGAACACCGGGGAGCTGTTTTTT
CASSYWSGGNTGELFF